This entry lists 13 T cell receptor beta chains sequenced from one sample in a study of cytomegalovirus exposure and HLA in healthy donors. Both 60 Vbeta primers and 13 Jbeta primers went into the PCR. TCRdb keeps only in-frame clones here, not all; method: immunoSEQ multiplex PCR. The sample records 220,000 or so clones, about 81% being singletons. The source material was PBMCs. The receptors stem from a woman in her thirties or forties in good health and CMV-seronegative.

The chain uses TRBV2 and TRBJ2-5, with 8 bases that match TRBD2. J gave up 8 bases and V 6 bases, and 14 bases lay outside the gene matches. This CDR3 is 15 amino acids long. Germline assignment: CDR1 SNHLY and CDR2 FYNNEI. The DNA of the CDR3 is TGTGCCAGCAGGGGCCGGGGGGGCCCTCCGGGAACCCAGTACTTC. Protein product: CASRGRGGPPGTQYF. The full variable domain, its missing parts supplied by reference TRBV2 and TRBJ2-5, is EPEVTQTPSHQVTQMGQEVILRCVPISNHLYFYWYRQILGQKVEFLVSFYNNEISEKSEIFDDQFSVERPDGSNFTLKIRSTKLEDSAMYFCASRGRGGPPGTQYFGPGTRLLVL.

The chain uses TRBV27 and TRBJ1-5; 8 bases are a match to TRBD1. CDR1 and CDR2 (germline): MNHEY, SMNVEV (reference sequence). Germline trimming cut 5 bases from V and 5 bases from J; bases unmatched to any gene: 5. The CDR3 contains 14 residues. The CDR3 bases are TGTGCCAGCAGTGACGGACAGGGACATCAGCCCCAGCATTTT. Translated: CASSDGQGHQPQHF.

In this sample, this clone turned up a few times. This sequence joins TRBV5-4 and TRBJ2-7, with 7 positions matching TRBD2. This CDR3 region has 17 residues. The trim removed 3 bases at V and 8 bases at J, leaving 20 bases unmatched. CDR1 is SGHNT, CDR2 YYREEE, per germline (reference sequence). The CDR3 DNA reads TGTGCCAGCAGCTCTTTGGGGAGGGGACGTGTGTCTCCCAAGCAGTACTTC. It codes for CASSSLGRGRVSPKQYF.

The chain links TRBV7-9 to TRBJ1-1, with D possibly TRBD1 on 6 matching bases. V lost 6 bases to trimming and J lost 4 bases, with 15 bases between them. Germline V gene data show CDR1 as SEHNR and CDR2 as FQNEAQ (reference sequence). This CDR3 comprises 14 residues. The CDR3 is CASSGWGLPTEAFF. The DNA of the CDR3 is TGTGCCAGCAGTGGCTGGGGGCTACCCACTGAAGCTTTCTTT. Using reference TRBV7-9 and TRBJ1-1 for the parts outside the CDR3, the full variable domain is DTGVSQNPRHKITKRGQNVTFRCDPISEHNRLYWYRQTLGQGPEFLTYFQNEAQLEKSRLLSDRFSAERPKGSFSTLEIQRTEQGDSAMYLCASSGWGLPTEAFFGQGTRLTVV.

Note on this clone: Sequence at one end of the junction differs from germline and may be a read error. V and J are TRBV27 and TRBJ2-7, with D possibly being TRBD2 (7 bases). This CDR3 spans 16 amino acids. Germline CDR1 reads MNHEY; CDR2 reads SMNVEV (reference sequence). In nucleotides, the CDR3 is TGTGCCACCAGTTCCTATCTGGGGGGGCCATCCTACGAGCAGTACTTC. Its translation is CATSSYLGGPSYEQYF.

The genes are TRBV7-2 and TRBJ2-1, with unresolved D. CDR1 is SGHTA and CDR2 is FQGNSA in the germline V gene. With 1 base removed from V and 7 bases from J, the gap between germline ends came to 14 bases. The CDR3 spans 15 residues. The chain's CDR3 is CASSLDVNIGNEQFF. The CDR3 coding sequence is TGTGCCAGCAGCTTAGACGTGAACATCGGGAATGAGCAGTTCTTC.

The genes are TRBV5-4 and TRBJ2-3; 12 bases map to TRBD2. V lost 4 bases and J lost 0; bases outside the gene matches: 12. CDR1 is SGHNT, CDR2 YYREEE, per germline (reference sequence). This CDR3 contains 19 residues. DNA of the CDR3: TGTGCCAGCAGCCCCGAGGCTCTAGCGGGAGGGTCTAGCACAGATACGCAGTATTTT. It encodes CASSPEALAGGSSTDTQYF.

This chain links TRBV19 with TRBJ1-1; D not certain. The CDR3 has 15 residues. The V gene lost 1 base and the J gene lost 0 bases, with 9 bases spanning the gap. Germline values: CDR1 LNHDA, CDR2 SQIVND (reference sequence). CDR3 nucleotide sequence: TGTGCCAGTAGTATAGTGGGCAGCCTGAACACTGAAGCTTTCTTT. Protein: CASSIVGSLNTEAFF.

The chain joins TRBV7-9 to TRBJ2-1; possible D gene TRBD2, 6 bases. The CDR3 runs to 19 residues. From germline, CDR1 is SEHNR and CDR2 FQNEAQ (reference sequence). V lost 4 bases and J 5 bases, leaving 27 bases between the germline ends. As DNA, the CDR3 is TGTGCCAGCAGCTCCGGGGTTGGCGGGACCGGAGTGGGGGACAATGAGCAGTTCTTC. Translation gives CASSSGVGGTGVGDNEQFF.

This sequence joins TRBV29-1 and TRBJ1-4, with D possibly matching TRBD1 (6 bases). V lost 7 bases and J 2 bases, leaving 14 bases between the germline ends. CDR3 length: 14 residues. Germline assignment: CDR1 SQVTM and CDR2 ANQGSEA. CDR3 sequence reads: CSAQGGWTNEKLFF. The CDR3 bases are TGCAGCGCCCAAGGGGGTTGGACTAATGAAAAACTGTTTTTT.

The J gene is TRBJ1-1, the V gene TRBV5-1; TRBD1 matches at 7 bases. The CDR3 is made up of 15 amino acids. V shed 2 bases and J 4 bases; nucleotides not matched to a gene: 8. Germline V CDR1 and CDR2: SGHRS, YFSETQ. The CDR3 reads CASSFGTDKSTEAFF. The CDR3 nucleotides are TGCGCCAGCAGCTTCGGGACAGATAAGAGCACTGAAGCTTTCTTT.

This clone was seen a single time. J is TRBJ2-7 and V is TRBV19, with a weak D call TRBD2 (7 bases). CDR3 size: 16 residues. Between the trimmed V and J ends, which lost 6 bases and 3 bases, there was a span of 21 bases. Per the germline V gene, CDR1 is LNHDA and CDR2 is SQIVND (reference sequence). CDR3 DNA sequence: TGTGCCAGTAGCCTCCGTGGGGGGGCTTTGAACTACGAGCAGTACTTC. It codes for CASSLRGGALNYEQYF.

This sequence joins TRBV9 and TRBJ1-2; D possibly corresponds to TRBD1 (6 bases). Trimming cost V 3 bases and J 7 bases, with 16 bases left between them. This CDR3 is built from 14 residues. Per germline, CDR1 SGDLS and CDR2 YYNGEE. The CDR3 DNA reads TGTGCCAGCAGCGCGGGACAAAGGGGGGGTGGCTACACCTTC. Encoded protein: CASSAGQRGGGYTF.